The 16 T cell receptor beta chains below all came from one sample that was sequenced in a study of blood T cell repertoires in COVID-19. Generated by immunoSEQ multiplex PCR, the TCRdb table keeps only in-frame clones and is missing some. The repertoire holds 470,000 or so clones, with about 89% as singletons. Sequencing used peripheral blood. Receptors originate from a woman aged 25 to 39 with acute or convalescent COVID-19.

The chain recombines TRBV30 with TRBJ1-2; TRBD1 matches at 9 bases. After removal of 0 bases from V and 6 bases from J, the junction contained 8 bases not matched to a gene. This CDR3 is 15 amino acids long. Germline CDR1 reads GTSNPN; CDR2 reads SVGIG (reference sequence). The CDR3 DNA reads TGTGCCTGGAGTGTCTCGGACAGGGGATACAATGGCTACACCTTC. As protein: CAWSVSDRGYNGYTF.

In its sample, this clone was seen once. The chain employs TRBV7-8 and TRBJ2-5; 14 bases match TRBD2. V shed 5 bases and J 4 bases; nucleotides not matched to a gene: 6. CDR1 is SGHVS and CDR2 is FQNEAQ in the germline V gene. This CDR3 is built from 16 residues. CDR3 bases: TGTGCCAGCAGCCCGATGACTAGCGGGGGGGCAGAGACCCAGTACTTC. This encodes CASSPMTSGGAETQYF. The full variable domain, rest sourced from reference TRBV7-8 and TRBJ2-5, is GAGVSQSPRYKVAKRGQDVALRCDPISGHVSLFWYQQALGQGPEFLTYFQNEAQLDKSGLPSDRFFAERPEGSVSTLKIQRTQQEDSAVYLCASSPMTSGGAETQYFGPGTRLLVL.

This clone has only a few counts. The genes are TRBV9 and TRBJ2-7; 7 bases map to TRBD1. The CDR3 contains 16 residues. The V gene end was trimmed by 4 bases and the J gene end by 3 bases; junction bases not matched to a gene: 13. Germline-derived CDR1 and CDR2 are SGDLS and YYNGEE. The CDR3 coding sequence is TGTGCCAGCAGCCCCGGGCAGGGGGAGCTATTCTACGAGCAGTACTTC. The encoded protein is CASSPGQGELFYEQYF. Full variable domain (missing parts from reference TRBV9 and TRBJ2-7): DSGVTQTPKHLITATGQRVTLRCSPRSGDLSVYWYQQSLDQGLQFLIQYYNGEERAKGNILERFSAQQFPDLHSELNLSSLELGDSALYFCASSPGQGELFYEQYFGPGTRLTVT.

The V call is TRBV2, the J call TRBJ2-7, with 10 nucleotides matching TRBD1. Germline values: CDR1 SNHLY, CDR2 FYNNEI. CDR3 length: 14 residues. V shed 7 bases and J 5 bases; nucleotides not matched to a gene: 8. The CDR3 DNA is TGTGCCAGCAAGAACCGGGACAGGGGCCACGAGCAGTACTTC. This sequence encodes CASKNRDRGHEQYF.

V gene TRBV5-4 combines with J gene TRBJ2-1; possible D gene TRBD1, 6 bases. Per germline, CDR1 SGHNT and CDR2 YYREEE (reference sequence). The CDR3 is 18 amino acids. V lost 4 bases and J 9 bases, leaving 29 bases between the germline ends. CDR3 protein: CASSRLGAIDNGDLEQFF. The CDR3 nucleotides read TGTGCCAGCAGCCGGCTGGGGGCTATCGACAATGGGGATCTTGAGCAGTTCTTC.

CDR3 amino acids: CATSDSLAGRTDTQYF. CDR3 bases: TGTGCCACCAGTGATTCGCTAGCGGGACGCACAGATACGCAGTATTTT. The rearrangement uses TRBV24-1 and TRBJ2-3, with 9 bases fitting TRBD2. V dropped 2 bases and J dropped 1; count of bases not matched to a gene: 3. The germline V gene encodes CDR1 KGHDR and CDR2 SFDVKD. CDR3 length equals 16 residues.

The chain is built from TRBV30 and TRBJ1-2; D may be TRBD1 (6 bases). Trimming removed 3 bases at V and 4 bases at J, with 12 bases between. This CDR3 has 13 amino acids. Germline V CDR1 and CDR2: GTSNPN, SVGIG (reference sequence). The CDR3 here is CAWSQGKTYGYTF. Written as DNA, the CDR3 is TGTGCCTGGAGCCAGGGGAAGACCTATGGCTACACCTTC.

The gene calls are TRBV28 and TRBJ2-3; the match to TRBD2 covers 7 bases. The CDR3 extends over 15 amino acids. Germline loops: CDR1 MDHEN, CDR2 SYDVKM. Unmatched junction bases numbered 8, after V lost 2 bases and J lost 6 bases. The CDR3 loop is CASSLLAVPADTQYF. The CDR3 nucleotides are TGTGCCAGCAGTTTACTAGCGGTCCCTGCCGATACGCAGTATTTT.

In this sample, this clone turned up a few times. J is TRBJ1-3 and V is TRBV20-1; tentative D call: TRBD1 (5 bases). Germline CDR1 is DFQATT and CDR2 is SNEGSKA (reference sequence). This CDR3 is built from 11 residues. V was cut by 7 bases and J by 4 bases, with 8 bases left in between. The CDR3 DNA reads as TGCAGTGGGGCAGGGGGAAACACCATATATTTT. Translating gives CSGAGGNTIYF.

CDR3 in DNA: TGCGCCAGCAGCTTGGTAACCAGCTACGAGCAGTACTTC. Protein product: CASSLVTSYEQYF. This chain connects TRBV5-1 to TRBJ2-7; unclear D gene. Germline V gene sequence: CDR1 SGHRS, CDR2 YFSETQ. Deletions cut 0 bases from V and 3 bases from J, with 7 bases between. The CDR3 extends over 13 amino acids.

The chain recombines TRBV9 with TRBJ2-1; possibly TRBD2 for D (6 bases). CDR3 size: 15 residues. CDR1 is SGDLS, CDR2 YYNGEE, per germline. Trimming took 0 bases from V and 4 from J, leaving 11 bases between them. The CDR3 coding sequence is TGTGCCAGCAGCGTAGCGGCGCGGGGTTACAATGAGCAGTTCTTC. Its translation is CASSVAARGYNEQFF.

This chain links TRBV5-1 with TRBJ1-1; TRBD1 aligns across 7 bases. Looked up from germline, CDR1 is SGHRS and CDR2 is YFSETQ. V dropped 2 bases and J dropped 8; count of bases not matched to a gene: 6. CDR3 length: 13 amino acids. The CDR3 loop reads CASSLGQAKEAFF. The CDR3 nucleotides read TGCGCCAGCAGCTTAGGACAGGCCAAAGAAGCTTTCTTT.

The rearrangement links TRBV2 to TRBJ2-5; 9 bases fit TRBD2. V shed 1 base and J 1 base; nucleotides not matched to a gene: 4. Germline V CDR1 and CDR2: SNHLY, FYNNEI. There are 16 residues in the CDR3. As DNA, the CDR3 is TGTGCCAGCAGTGAAGACGCAGCGGGGGGCCAAGAGACCCAGTACTTC. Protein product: CASSEDAAGGQETQYF.

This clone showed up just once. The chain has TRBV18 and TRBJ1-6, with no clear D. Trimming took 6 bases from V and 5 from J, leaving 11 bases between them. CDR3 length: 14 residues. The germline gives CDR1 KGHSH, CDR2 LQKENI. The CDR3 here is CASSEGVNNSPLHF. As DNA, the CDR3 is TGTGCCAGCTCGGAAGGAGTGAATAATTCACCCCTCCACTTT.

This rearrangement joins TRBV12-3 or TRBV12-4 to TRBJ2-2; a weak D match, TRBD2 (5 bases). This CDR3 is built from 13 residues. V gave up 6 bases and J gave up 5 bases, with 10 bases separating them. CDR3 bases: TGTGCCAGCAGCCAAACGGGGACCGGGGAGCTGTTTTTT. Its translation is CASSQTGTGELFF.

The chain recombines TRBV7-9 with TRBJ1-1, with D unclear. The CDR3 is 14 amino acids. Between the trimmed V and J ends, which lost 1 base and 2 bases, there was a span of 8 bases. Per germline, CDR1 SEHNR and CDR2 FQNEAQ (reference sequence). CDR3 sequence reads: CASSLDVRNTEAFF. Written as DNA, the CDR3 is TGTGCCAGCAGCTTAGATGTGAGAAACACTGAAGCTTTCTTT.